This entry lists 18 T cell receptor beta chains sequenced from one sample in a study of blood T cells in healthy people across ages. A J-beta primer mix and a sample-barcoded 5' primer were used in a second PCR of roughly 7 to 12 cycles. TCRdb ran MiXCR on the 5' RACE reads and lists one entry per CDR3 protein. Of about 1.8 million distinct CDR3 sequences detected, about 50% appear once; the ten largest clones hold approximately 2.1%. The sequenced sample consisted of blood. The receptors here all came from a woman aged 40-49 years in good health.

The chain links TRBV12-3 or TRBV12-4 to TRBJ2-7; either TRBD1 or TRBD2 may fit D (5 bases each). V lost 6 bases and J lost 5, with 11 bases in between. The CDR3 spans 12 residues. The CDR3 reads CASSTGLNEQYF. The CDR3 DNA reads TGTGCCAGCAGCACGGGGCTCAACGAGCAGTACTTC.

V usage is TRBV20-1 and J usage is TRBJ2-1; 15 nucleotides match TRBD2. This CDR3 has 17 amino acids. V was clipped by 2 bases and J by 4 bases; unmatched bases: 6. Germline V lookup: CDR1 DFQATT, CDR2 SNEGSKA (reference sequence). The CDR3, as DNA: TGCAGTGCTAGACCCGGACTAGCGGGGGGGTCGTACAATGAGCAGTTCTTC. This codes for CSARPGLAGGSYNEQFF.

V usage is TRBV7-9 and J usage is TRBJ1-2; 7 positions agree with TRBD1. Germline CDR1 is SEHNR and CDR2 is FQNEAQ (reference sequence). The V and J ends lost 4 bases and 6 bases, in that order; junction bases with no gene match: 11. This CDR3 region has 15 residues. CDR3 bases: TGTGCCAGCAGCTCCGGACAGGAGGAAGGGAATGGCTACACCTTC. Amino acid sequence: CASSSGQEEGNGYTF.

This clonotype was seen a handful of times. The chain recombines TRBV7-2 with TRBJ2-5, with a possible D match to TRBD1 (5 bases). The CDR3 sequence is 14 residues long. Trimming removed 3 bases from V and 6 bases from J, with 14 bases in between. Germline V lookup: CDR1 SGHTA, CDR2 FQGNSA. The CDR3 region is CASSLGRVDKTQYF. The CDR3 bases are TGTGCCAGCAGCTTGGGCAGGGTGGATAAGACCCAGTACTTC.

V usage is TRBV5-6 and J usage is TRBJ1-1; D is uncertain. This CDR3 spans 14 amino acids. Trimming stripped 1 base from V and 4 bases from J, with 11 bases between. Germline-derived CDR1 and CDR2 are SGHDT and YYEEEE. CDR3 nucleotide sequence: TGTGCCAGCAGCTTGCGGGGAGGTGGCACTGAAGCTTTCTTT. This encodes CASSLRGGGTEAFF. Full variable domain (rest looked up from reference TRBV5-6 and TRBJ1-1): DAGVTQSPTHLIKTRGQQVTLRCSPKSGHDTVSWYQQALGQGPQFIFQYYEEEERQRGNFPDRFSGHQFPNYSSELNVNALLLGDSALYLCASSLRGGGTEAFFGQGTRLTVV.

The gene calls are TRBV20-1 and TRBJ2-1; 9 nucleotides line up with TRBD1. Germline CDR1 DFQATT, CDR2 SNEGSKA (reference sequence). Unmatched junction bases numbered 8, after V lost 6 bases and J lost 5 bases. There are 14 residues in the CDR3. The CDR3 DNA is TGCAGTGCAAACGACAGGGGGGCGGACAATGAGCAGTTCTTC. This sequence encodes CSANDRGADNEQFF.

V gene TRBV7-9 combines with J gene TRBJ2-1; no reliable D call. Deletions cut 5 bases from V and 9 bases from J, with 11 bases between. Germline assignment: CDR1 SEHNR and CDR2 FQNEAQ (reference sequence). The CDR3 has 12 amino acids. CDR3 in amino acids: CASSPSGFEQFF. CDR3 bases: TGTGCCAGCAGCCCCTCCGGATTTGAGCAGTTCTTC.

CDR3 protein: CASSPPGGGEYF. The CDR3 DNA sequence: TGTGCCAGCAGCCCCCCTGGGGGGGGTGAGTACTTC. This chain links TRBV7-9 with TRBJ2-5, with 7 bases aligning to TRBD2. CDR3 size: 12 residues. Germline CDR1 is SEHNR and CDR2 is FQNEAQ (reference sequence). V lost 5 bases, J lost 12 bases, and 9 bases stayed unmatched.

This clonotype appeared a few times. The J gene is TRBJ2-1, the V gene TRBV20-1, with a weak D call TRBD2 (7 bases). Trimming pared 2 bases from V and 10 bases from J, leaving 27 bases between. CDR3 length: 17 amino acids. Germline CDR1 and CDR2: DFQATT and SNEGSKA (reference sequence). CDR3 protein: CSARSLVHREGSGEQFF. CDR3 DNA: TGCAGTGCTAGATCCTTGGTGCACAGGGAGGGTTCCGGGGAGCAGTTCTTC.

The chain joins TRBV4-1 to TRBJ1-2; no reliable D call. V gave up 1 base and J gave up 7 bases, with 10 bases separating them. Germline-derived CDR1 and CDR2 are MGHRA and YSYEKL. The CDR3 runs to 13 residues. The DNA for the CDR3 is TGCGCCAGCAGCCAAGCGGGGTATCTTGGCTACACCTTC. This codes for CASSQAGYLGYTF.

This clonotype was counted only a few times. V usage is TRBV28 and J usage is TRBJ1-5, with D possibly being TRBD1 (6 bases). Germline V gene lookup returns CDR1 MDHEN and CDR2 SYDVKM. The CDR3 sequence is 12 residues long. Trimming stripped 6 bases from V and 10 bases from J, with 13 bases between. As DNA, the CDR3 is TGTGCCAGCAGCCCTCCCAGGGGCCCCCAGCATTTT. This gives the protein CASSPPRGPQHF. The complete variable domain, with remaining parts taken from reference TRBV28 and TRBJ1-5, reads DVKVTQSSRYLVKRTGEKVFLECVQDMDHENMFWYRQDPGLGLRLIYFSYDVKMKEKGDIPEGYSVSREKKERFSLILESASTNQTSMYLCASSPPRGPQHFGDGTRLSIL.

This clonotype was detected a few times. CDR3 amino acids: CASSPGQGNPDTQYF. The CDR3 nucleotides are TGCGCCAGCAGCCCGGGACAGGGAAACCCAGATACGCAGTATTTT. This chain links TRBV5-1 with TRBJ2-3, with 9 bases lining up with TRBD1. Germline loops: CDR1 SGHRS, CDR2 YFSETQ. V was clipped by 4 bases and J by 4 bases; unmatched bases: 7. The CDR3 runs 15 residues.

The J gene is TRBJ2-5, the V gene TRBV29-1; D assignment may be TRBD1 or TRBD2 (5 bases each). V dropped 3 bases and J dropped 5 bases, with 16 bases sitting between them. The CDR3 sequence is 14 residues long. Germline CDR1 reads SQVTM; CDR2 reads ANQGSEA. The chain's CDR3 is CSVDRGDRRETQYF. CDR3 coding DNA: TGCAGCGTTGACCGAGGGGACCGTCGGGAGACCCAGTACTTC.

This chain links TRBV20-1 with TRBJ2-6, with D hard to call. The germline gives CDR1 DFQATT, CDR2 SNEGSKA (reference sequence). The V and J ends lost 3 bases and 4 bases respectively, with 13 bases between them. The CDR3 has 15 residues. CDR3: CSASTLSRGANVLTF. The CDR3 coding sequence is TGCAGTGCTAGTACGTTGTCCAGGGGGGCCAACGTCCTGACTTTC.

J is TRBJ1-6 and V is TRBV3-1; the D is unclear. The length of the CDR3 is 17 residues. The germline CDR1 and CDR2 sequences are LGHDT and YNNKEL (reference sequence). The ends were cut back, 4 bases at V and 6 bases at J, with 19 bases in the middle. CDR3 bases: TGTGCCAGCAGCCTCCTTACGGGAGGTGGACCTAATTCACCCCTCCACTTT. Its protein product is CASSLLTGGGPNSPLHF.

This chain connects TRBV4-3 to TRBJ2-3; TRBD2 matches at 10 bases. CDR1 and CDR2 from the germline V gene are LGHNA and YSLEER. The CDR3 has 14 residues. J lost 8 bases, V lost 2 bases, and 4 bases had no gene match. The CDR3 DNA follows: TGCGCCAGCAGCCAACAACGACTAGCGGGTACGCAGTATTTT. Residues: CASSQQRLAGTQYF.

The rearrangement uses TRBV28 and TRBJ2-3; TRBD1 aligns across 7 bases. The germline V gene has CDR1 MDHEN and CDR2 SYDVKM. The V gene end was trimmed by 5 bases and the J gene end by 4 bases; junction bases not matched to a gene: 15. The CDR3 loop spans 17 amino acids. CDR3 residues: CASSPIQGIRSADTQYF. The CDR3 nucleotides are TGTGCCAGCAGTCCCATACAGGGGATAAGGTCCGCAGATACGCAGTATTTT.

The chain couples TRBV20-1 to TRBJ2-7; D may be TRBD1 (6 bases). Trimming removed 2 bases at V and 5 bases at J, with 10 bases between. Per germline, CDR1 DFQATT and CDR2 SNEGSKA (reference sequence). CDR3 length equals 12 residues. The CDR3 sequence: CSARRQANEQYF. In nucleotides, the CDR3 is TGCAGTGCTAGACGACAGGCTAACGAGCAGTACTTC.